This T cell receptor beta chain was recorded in a study of identifying expanded T cells in peripheral blood. TCRdb's copy holds only in-frame clones and misses some; the assay was immunoSEQ multiplex PCR. Seen here are roughly 63,000 clones, roughly four fifths observed once, and the top ten hold 15% to 20%. Germline-derived CDR1 and CDR2 are SGHKS and YYEKEE (reference sequence). The CDR3 runs to 14 residues. V was pared by 0 bases and J by 4 bases, with 8 bases between. This clone was counted a single time. The chain is built from TRBV5-5 and TRBJ2-1, with a weak D call TRBD1 (6 bases). Sample: blood. The sequence was obtained from a person aged 18 to 70 in good health. The CDR3 reads CASSLGTVYNEQFF. The CDR3 bases are TGTGCCAGCAGCTTGGGGACAGTATACAATGAGCAGTTCTTC.